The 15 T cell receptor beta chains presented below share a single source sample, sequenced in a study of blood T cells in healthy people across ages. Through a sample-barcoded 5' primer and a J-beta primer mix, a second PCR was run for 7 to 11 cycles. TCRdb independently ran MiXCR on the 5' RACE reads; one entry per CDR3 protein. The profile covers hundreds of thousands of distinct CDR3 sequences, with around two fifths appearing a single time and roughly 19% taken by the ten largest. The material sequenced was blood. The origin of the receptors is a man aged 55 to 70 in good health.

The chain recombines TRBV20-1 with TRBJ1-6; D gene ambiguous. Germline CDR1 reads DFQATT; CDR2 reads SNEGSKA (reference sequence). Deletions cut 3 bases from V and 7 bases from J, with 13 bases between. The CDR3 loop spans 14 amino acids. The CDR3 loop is CSAREGRRNSPLHF. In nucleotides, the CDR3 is TGCAGTGCTAGGGAAGGACGTCGCAATTCACCCCTCCACTTT.

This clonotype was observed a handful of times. The CDR3: CSGWTGFRDTQYF. The CDR3 nucleotides are TGCAGCGGTTGGACAGGGTTTAGGGATACGCAGTATTTT. This chain connects TRBV29-1 to TRBJ2-3, with TRBD1 matching over 8 bases. J was trimmed by 6 bases and V by 7 bases; bases with no gene match: 9. The germline V gene has CDR1 SQVTM and CDR2 ANQGSEA. This CDR3 is built from 13 residues.

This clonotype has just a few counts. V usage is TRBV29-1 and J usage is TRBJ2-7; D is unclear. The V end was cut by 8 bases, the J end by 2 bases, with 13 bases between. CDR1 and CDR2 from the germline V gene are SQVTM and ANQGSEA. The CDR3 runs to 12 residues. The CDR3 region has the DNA TGCAGCTCCATCGACACCGCCTACGAGCAGTACTTC. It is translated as CSSIDTAYEQYF.

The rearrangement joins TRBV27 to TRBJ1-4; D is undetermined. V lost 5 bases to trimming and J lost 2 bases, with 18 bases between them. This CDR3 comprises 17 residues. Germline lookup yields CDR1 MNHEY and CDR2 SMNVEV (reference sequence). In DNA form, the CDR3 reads TGTGCCAGCAGTCCACTGGGCAGAGCAGCCACTAATGAAAAACTGTTTTTT. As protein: CASSPLGRAATNEKLFF.

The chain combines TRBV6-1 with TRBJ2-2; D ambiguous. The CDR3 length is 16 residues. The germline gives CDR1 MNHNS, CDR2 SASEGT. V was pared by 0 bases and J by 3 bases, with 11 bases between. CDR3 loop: CASSEAGPVYTGELFF. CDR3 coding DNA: TGTGCCAGCAGTGAAGCGGGCCCAGTTTACACCGGGGAGCTGTTTTTT.

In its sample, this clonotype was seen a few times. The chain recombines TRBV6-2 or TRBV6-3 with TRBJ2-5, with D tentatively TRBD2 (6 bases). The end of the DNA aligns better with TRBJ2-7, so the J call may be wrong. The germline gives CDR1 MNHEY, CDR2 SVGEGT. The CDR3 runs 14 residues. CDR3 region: CASSTGVGAHEQYF. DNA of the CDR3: TGTGCCAGCAGTACGGGAGTAGGGGCACACGAGCAGTACTTC.

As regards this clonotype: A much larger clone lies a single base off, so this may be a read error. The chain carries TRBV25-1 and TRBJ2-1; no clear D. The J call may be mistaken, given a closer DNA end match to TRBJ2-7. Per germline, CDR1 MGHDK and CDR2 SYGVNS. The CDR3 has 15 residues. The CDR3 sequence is CASSESVRPYNEQYF. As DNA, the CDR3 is TGTGCCAGCAGTGAATCGGTAAGACCCTACAATGAGCAGTACTTC.

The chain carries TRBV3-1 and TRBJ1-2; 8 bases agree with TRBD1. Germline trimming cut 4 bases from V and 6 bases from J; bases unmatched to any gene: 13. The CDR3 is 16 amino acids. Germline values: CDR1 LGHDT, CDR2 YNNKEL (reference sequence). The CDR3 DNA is TGTGCCAGCAGCCCCGGCCCCATAACAGGGGGGCATGGCTACACCTTC. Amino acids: CASSPGPITGGHGYTF.

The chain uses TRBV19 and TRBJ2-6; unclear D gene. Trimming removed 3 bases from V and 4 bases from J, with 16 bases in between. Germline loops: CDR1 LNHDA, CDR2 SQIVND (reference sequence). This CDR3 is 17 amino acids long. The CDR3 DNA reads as TGTGCCAGTAGTATGACCCGGATGGGCTACGGGGCCAACGTCCTGACTTTC. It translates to CASSMTRMGYGANVLTF. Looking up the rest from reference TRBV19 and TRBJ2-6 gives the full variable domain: DGGITQSPKYLFRKEGQNVTLSCEQNLNHDAMYWYRQDPGQGLRLIYYSQIVNDFQKGDIAEGYSVSREKKESFPLTVTSAQKNPTAFYLCASSMTRMGYGANVLTFGAGSRLTVL.

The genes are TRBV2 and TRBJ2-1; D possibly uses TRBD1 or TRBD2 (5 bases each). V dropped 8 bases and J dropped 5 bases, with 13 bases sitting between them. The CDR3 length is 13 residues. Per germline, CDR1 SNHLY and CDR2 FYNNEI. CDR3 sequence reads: CASSSGPDNEQFF. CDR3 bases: TGTGCCAGCTCGTCGGGGCCAGACAATGAGCAGTTCTTC.

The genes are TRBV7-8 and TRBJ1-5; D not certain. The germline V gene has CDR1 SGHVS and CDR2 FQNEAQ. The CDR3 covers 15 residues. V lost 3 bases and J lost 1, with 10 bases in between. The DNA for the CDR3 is TGTGCCAGCAGCTTTTCTGAGTGGAGCAATCAGCCCCAGCATTTT. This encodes CASSFSEWSNQPQHF.

CDR3 sequence reads: CASSVSAIIGVNTEAFF. The CDR3 region has the DNA TGTGCCAGCAGCGTCAGCGCAATAATTGGGGTGAACACTGAAGCTTTCTTT. V and J are TRBV7-9 and TRBJ1-1; no clear D gene. Germline CDR1 reads SEHNR; CDR2 reads FQNEAQ (reference sequence). This CDR3 has 17 residues. V gave up 5 bases and J gave up 0 bases, with 19 bases separating them. Looking up the rest from reference TRBV7-9 and TRBJ1-1 gives the full variable domain: DTGVSQNPRHKITKRGQNVTFRCDPISEHNRLYWYRQTLGQGPEFLTYFQNEAQLEKSRLLSDRFSAERPKGSFSTLEIQRTEQGDSAMYLCASSVSAIIGVNTEAFFGQGTRLTVV.

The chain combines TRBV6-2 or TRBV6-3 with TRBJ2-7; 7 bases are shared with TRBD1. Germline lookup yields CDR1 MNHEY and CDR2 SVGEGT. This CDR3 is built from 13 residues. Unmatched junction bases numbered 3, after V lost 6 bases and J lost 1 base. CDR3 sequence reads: CASRSTGSYEQYF. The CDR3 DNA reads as TGTGCCAGCAGATCGACAGGGTCCTACGAGCAGTACTTC.

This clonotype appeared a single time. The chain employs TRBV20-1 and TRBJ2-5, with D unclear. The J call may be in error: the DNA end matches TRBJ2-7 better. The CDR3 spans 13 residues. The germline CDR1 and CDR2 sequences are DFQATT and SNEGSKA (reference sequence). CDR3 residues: CSARDPETYEQYF. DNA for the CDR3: TGCAGTGCTAGAGATCCTGAGACCTACGAGCAGTACTTC.

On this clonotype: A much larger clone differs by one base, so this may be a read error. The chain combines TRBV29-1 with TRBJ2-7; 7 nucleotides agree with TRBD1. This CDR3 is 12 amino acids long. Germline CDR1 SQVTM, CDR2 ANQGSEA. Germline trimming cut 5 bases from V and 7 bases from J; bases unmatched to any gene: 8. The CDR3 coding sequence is TGCAGCGTTAAGACAGGGTCCAATGAGCAGTACTTC. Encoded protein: CSVKTGSNEQYF.